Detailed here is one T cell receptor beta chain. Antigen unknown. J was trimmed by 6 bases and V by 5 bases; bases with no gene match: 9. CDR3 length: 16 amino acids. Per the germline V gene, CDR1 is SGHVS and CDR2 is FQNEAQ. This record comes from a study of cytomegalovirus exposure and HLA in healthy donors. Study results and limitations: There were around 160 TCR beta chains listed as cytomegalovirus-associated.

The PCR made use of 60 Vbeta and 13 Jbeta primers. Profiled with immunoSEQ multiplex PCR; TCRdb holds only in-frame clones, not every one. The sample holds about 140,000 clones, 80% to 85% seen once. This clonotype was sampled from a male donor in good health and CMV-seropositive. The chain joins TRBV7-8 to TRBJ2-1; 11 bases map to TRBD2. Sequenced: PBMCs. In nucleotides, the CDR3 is TGTGCCAGCAGCCCCTCGACTAGCGGGGAGCGCAATGAGCAGTTCTTC. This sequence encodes CASSPSTSGERNEQFF.